The clone carrying this T cell receptor (beta chain) was counted at least ten times. Its antigen is not known. There were no patients who had received any treatment before thyroid surgery. The sample is drawn from a study of metastatic and nonmetastatic thyroid tumors. The study, taken as a whole, reports: Within blood and tumor, benign nodules reportedly had significantly lower TCR beta diversity than malignant thyroid tumors did.

J lost 1 base, V lost 5 bases, and 8 bases had no gene match. The CDR3 is 15 amino acids. Germline loops: CDR1 GTSNPN, CDR2 SVGIG (reference sequence). TCRdb re-analyzed the PCR reads through MiXCR. Of about 60,000 clones in the sample, under 20% were seen once. The receptor was isolated from a male donor with papillary thyroid cancer or a benign thyroid nodule (not recorded which). Some clones in this sample may be carry-over from other donors' samples. Sequencing used blood. The J gene is TRBJ1-5, the V gene TRBV30; 7 nucleotides match TRBD1. The CDR3 protein is CAWSEGTASNQPQHF. The CDR3 DNA sequence: TGTGCCTGGTCGGAAGGGACAGCGAGCAATCAGCCCCAGCATTTT.